This entry lists 27 T cell receptor beta chains sequenced from one sample in a study of blood T cell repertoires in COVID-19. The data were produced by immunoSEQ multiplex PCR, yet TCRdb's version contains in-frame clones alone and is incomplete. The repertoire includes about 150,000 clones, around nine tenths of them detected once, and under 3% sits in the top ten. The sample consisted of peripheral blood. The source of these receptors is a man between 60 and 75 years old with active or convalescent COVID-19.

The chain couples TRBV7-9 to TRBJ1-1; 8 positions match TRBD1. This CDR3 has 15 residues. Losses at the gene ends were 4 bases for V and 4 bases for J; bases not matched to a gene: 8. The V gene's germline CDR1 is SEHNR and CDR2 FQNEAQ (reference sequence). Written as DNA, the CDR3 is TGTGCCAGCAGCTCTCTCGGGGGGACAGGCACTGAAGCTTTCTTT. Its translation: CASSSLGGTGTEAFF.

This chain links TRBV11-2 with TRBJ2-4; 11 positions agree with TRBD2. The CDR3 has 17 amino acids. V dropped 5 bases and J dropped 4; count of bases not matched to a gene: 10. Germline CDR1 is SGHAT and CDR2 is FQNNGV. The CDR3 DNA reads as TGTGCCAGCAGCCGGGGGGGACTAGCGGAAATGAAAAACATTCAGTACTTC. Its protein product is CASSRGGLAEMKNIQYF.

This clone was counted once. The V call is TRBV7-2, the J call TRBJ1-6; 10 bases map to TRBD1. Germline CDR1 SGHTA, CDR2 FQGNSA. V shed 4 bases, J shed 9 bases, and the junction held 6 bases outside the gene matches. The CDR3 is 15 amino acids. The CDR3: CASSSSGQGFSPLHF. The CDR3 DNA follows: TGTGCCAGCAGCTCTTCGGGACAGGGGTTTTCACCCCTCCACTTT.

This chain connects TRBV15 to TRBJ2-1, with a tentative D call TRBD2 (7 bases). Germline V CDR1 and CDR2: LNHNV, YYDKDF (reference sequence). V dropped 3 bases and J dropped 6 bases, with 18 bases sitting between them. The CDR3 loop spans 16 amino acids. CDR3 loop: CATSRSGGGVTNEQFF. Here the CDR3 DNA reads TGTGCCACCAGCAGGTCGGGGGGCGGAGTCACCAATGAGCAGTTCTTC.

The chain employs TRBV6-5 and TRBJ1-2; 10 bases are shared with TRBD1. The CDR3 has 14 amino acids. V gave up 7 bases and J gave up 4 bases; unmatched junction bases: 6. Germline CDR1 is MNHEY and CDR2 is SVGAGI. The CDR3 sequence is CASKMTGGGYGYTF. CDR3 bases: TGTGCCAGCAAAATGACAGGGGGCGGCTATGGCTACACCTTC.

The rearrangement uses TRBV13 and TRBJ1-2; 11 positions agree with TRBD1. Germline V CDR1 and CDR2: PRHDT, FYEKMQ (reference sequence). The CDR3 has 15 amino acids. J lost 6 bases, V lost 5 bases, and 8 bases had no gene match. Here the CDR3 reads CASSTPDRGHHGYTF. The CDR3 DNA is TGTGCCAGCAGCACGCCGGACAGGGGGCATCATGGCTACACCTTC.

The rearrangement links TRBV5-1 to TRBJ2-2; 7 bases agree with TRBD1. The CDR3 covers 13 residues. V trimming: 4 bases; J trimming: 8 bases; junction bases outside the gene matches: 5. In germline, CDR1 is SGHRS, CDR2 YFSETQ. CDR3 nucleotides: TGCGCCAGCAGCCCACAGGGGCCGGGGGAGCTGTTTTTT. It encodes CASSPQGPGELFF.

The V gene is TRBV28, the J gene TRBJ1-2; no clear D. Germline V gene sequence: CDR1 MDHEN, CDR2 SYDVKM. This CDR3 spans 12 amino acids. V was clipped by 6 bases and J by 2 bases, with 7 bases between them. CDR3 sequence (DNA): TGTGCCAGCAGGACTGGAAACTATGGCTACACCTTC. It yields the protein CASRTGNYGYTF.

V usage is TRBV2 and J usage is TRBJ2-1; perhaps TRBD2 as D (6 bases). The CDR3 runs to 15 residues. The V and J ends lost 5 bases and 7 bases respectively, with 18 bases between them. Germline loops: CDR1 SNHLY, CDR2 FYNNEI. The CDR3 region has the DNA TGTGCCAGCAGTTTTTCGGAGGGCCTCGGAAATGAGCAGTTCTTC. Translated: CASSFSEGLGNEQFF.

The chain carries TRBV30 and TRBJ1-1; a possible D gene is TRBD1 (5 bases). The CDR3 spans 12 residues. Trimming took 6 bases from V and 2 from J, leaving 10 bases between them. The germline gives CDR1 GTSNPN, CDR2 SVGIG (reference sequence). The CDR3: CACLRTNTEAFF. The CDR3 nucleotides read TGTGCCTGCCTCAGGACAAACACTGAAGCTTTCTTT.

In nucleotides, the CDR3 is TGTGCCAGCAGCCGAGGGGGCGACTATGGCTACACCTTC. Translating gives CASSRGGDYGYTF. The chain links TRBV5-6 to TRBJ1-2, with 7 positions matching TRBD1. The CDR3 is 13 residues long. Trimming took 4 bases from V and 3 from J; bases not matched to a gene: 3. Germline V gene data show CDR1 as SGHDT and CDR2 as YYEEEE.

The CDR3 coding sequence is TGTGCCAGCAGCACCCGACCCACAGGTGGAATGCCCACAGATACGCAGTATTTT. Its protein is CASSTRPTGGMPTDTQYF. The rearrangement joins TRBV9 to TRBJ2-3, with D possibly matching TRBD1 (5 bases). Trimming left V 4 bases short and J 2 bases short, with 23 bases between. This CDR3 comprises 18 residues. CDR1 is SGDLS, CDR2 YYNGEE, per germline.

DNA for the CDR3: TGCAGCGTTGAAGATGGTCCAGACAGTCCTGCCTATGGCTACACCTTC. Its translation is CSVEDGPDSPAYGYTF. The chain employs TRBV29-1 and TRBJ1-2; D perhaps matches TRBD1 (5 bases). The CDR3 spans 16 residues. Trimming shortened V by 0 bases and J by 4 bases, and 18 bases separated the two germline ends. The V gene's germline CDR1 is SQVTM and CDR2 ANQGSEA.

The rearrangement links TRBV4-2 to TRBJ1-2, with 8 bases that match TRBD1. Germline V gives CDR1 LGHNA, CDR2 YNFKEQ. The CDR3 runs to 16 residues. Trimming cost V 1 base and J 5 bases; bases outside gene matches: 9. The DNA of the CDR3 is TGTGCCAGCAGCCAAGCTGTCGACAGGGGAAGGTATGGCTACACCTTC. Amino acids: CASSQAVDRGRYGYTF.

The chain recombines TRBV29-1 with TRBJ1-2, with TRBD1 matching over 9 bases. CDR1 SQVTM and CDR2 ANQGSEA come from the germline V gene. The CDR3 extends over 14 amino acids. The V segment lost 1 base and the J segment 6 bases; nucleotides outside the gene matches: 6. CDR3 residues: CSVEAWGQGNGYTF. Here the CDR3 DNA reads TGCAGCGTTGAAGCGTGGGGACAGGGAAATGGCTACACCTTC.

The rearrangement joins TRBV5-4 to TRBJ2-7, with 8 nucleotides matching TRBD1. Germline V gene sequence: CDR1 SGHNT, CDR2 YYREEE (reference sequence). CDR3 length: 14 amino acids. The junction had 9 bases not matched to a gene; V was cut back by 4 bases and J by 6 bases. The CDR3, as DNA: TGTGCCAGCAGCACCGGGACAGGACTGAGCGAGCAGTACTTC. Translation gives CASSTGTGLSEQYF.

The chain couples TRBV7-8 to TRBJ1-5; weak D call: TRBD1 (5 bases). The CDR3 extends over 14 amino acids. V was clipped by 1 base and J by 5 bases, with 9 bases between them. Germline values: CDR1 SGHVS, CDR2 FQNEAQ. The DNA for the CDR3 is TGTGCCAGCAGCTTAGGGGGGGTGCATCAGCCCCAGCATTTT. This sequence encodes CASSLGGVHQPQHF.

The V call is TRBV7-2, the J call TRBJ2-7; 11 nucleotides match TRBD2. Germline CDR1 and CDR2: SGHTA and FQGNSA. Trimming removed 5 bases from V and 3 bases from J; junction bases left unmatched: 3. This CDR3 has 14 amino acids. CDR3 nucleotides: TGTGCCAGCAGCCCCGGGACTAGCGGCTACGAGCAGTACTTC. Translation: CASSPGTSGYEQYF.

This clone was picked up a small number of times. The genes are TRBV6-1 and TRBJ1-2; the D is unclear. Germline V gives CDR1 MNHNS, CDR2 SASEGT. V was cut by 1 base and J by 7 bases, with 7 bases left in between. The CDR3 is made up of 12 amino acids. CDR3 in amino acids: CASSEGSFGYTF. The CDR3 nucleotides are TGTGCCAGCAGTGAAGGTTCCTTTGGCTACACCTTC.

This chain connects TRBV19 to TRBJ1-5; 9 bases map to TRBD1. CDR3 length: 19 amino acids. The V gene's germline CDR1 is LNHDA and CDR2 SQIVND (reference sequence). After removal of 5 bases from V and 2 bases from J, the junction contained 16 bases not matched to a gene. CDR3 protein: CASSVLGTGWRRGNQPQHF. The DNA for the CDR3 is TGTGCCAGTAGTGTCCTGGGGACAGGGTGGCGTCGGGGCAATCAGCCCCAGCATTTT.

This chain connects TRBV19 to TRBJ1-1; TRBD1 matches 10 bases. Germline CDR1 is LNHDA and CDR2 is SQIVND (reference sequence). V dropped 5 bases and J dropped 5; count of bases not matched to a gene: 11. This CDR3 is built from 16 residues. The CDR3 region is CASSPRDRGAFTEAFF. CDR3 bases: TGTGCCAGTAGTCCCCGGGACAGGGGCGCGTTTACTGAAGCTTTCTTT.

The chain couples TRBV4-2 to TRBJ1-4, with TRBD1 identical over 10 bases. The CDR3 is 14 residues long. J lost 8 bases, V lost 5 bases, and 5 bases had no gene match. In germline, CDR1 is LGHNA, CDR2 YNFKEQ. CDR3 in DNA: TGTGCCAGCAGCTCCGGGACAGGGGTCGAAAAACTGTTTTTT. Its protein product is CASSSGTGVEKLFF.

The J gene is TRBJ2-7, the V gene TRBV21-1; no DNA check was done on the table's D call, TRBD1. TRBV21-1 is a recognized pseudogene. The CDR3 extends over 14 amino acids. CDR3 amino acids: CASSKGQGVYEQYF. CDR3 nucleotides: TGTGCCAGCAGCAAGGGACAGGGGGTCTACGAGCAGTACTTC.

This clone has a handful of counts. DNA of the CDR3: TGTGCCAGCAGCCAAGATCTTAGCTTTCAAGAGACCCAGTACTTC. This gives the protein CASSQDLSFQETQYF. The chain has TRBV4-2 and TRBJ2-5; D unresolved. This CDR3 has 15 amino acids. Germline assignment: CDR1 LGHNA and CDR2 YNFKEQ. V dropped 0 bases and J dropped 2 bases, with 10 bases sitting between them.

This clone has a single count. The V call is TRBV10-3, the J call TRBJ2-2, with 7 bases aligning to TRBD1. The CDR3 has 15 amino acids. Germline trimming cut 5 bases from V and 4 bases from J; bases unmatched to any gene: 7. CDR1 is ENHRY and CDR2 is SYGVKD in the germline V gene. The DNA of the CDR3 is TGTGCCATCAGTCAGGTGGCAGGGGGCACCGGGGAGCTGTTTTTT. It is translated as CAISQVAGGTGELFF.

The chain combines TRBV19 with TRBJ2-4; 13 bases are shared with TRBD2. After removal of 1 base from V and 0 bases from J, the junction contained 6 bases not matched to a gene. The V gene's germline CDR1 is LNHDA and CDR2 SQIVND (reference sequence). CDR3 length: 19 residues. DNA of the CDR3: TGTGCCAGTAGTATAGGCCGACTAGCGGGAGGCCCAGCCAAAAACATTCAGTACTTC. Residues: CASSIGRLAGGPAKNIQYF.

V and J are TRBV19 and TRBJ1-6; D unclear. The CDR3 runs to 17 residues. The V and J ends lost 7 bases and 2 bases respectively, with 18 bases between them. CDR1 is LNHDA, CDR2 SQIVND, per germline (reference sequence). CDR3 protein: CASIARPGLAYNSPLHF. In DNA, the CDR3 is TGTGCCAGTATCGCAAGACCGGGATTGGCCTATAATTCACCCCTCCACTTT. Using reference TRBV19 and TRBJ1-6 for the parts outside the CDR3, the full variable domain is DGGITQSPKYLFRKEGQNVTLSCEQNLNHDAMYWYRQDPGQGLRLIYYSQIVNDFQKGDIAEGYSVSREKKESFPLTVTSAQKNPTAFYLCASIARPGLAYNSPLHFGNGTRLTVT.